These 31 T cell receptor beta chains were sequenced from one sample in a study of brain T cells in children with intractable seizures. TCRdb's table, derived via immunoSEQ multiplex PCR, lists solely in-frame clones and lacks some. This sample has approximately 41,000 clones, with 75% to 95% found just once. The sequences come from peripheral blood, collected at surgery. The origin of the receptors is a girl aged 2 to 10 with tuberous sclerosis and intractable seizures.

The CDR3 DNA reads as TGTGCCAGCAGTGCCATGGCGACAGTTCCGTCTGGGGCCAACGTCCTGACTTTC. Translation: CASSAMATVPSGANVLTF. The gene calls are TRBV2 and TRBJ2-6, with D maybe TRBD1 (5 bases). With 4 bases removed from V and 1 base from J, the gap between germline ends came to 17 bases. CDR3 length: 18 residues. CDR1 is SNHLY and CDR2 is FYNNEI in the germline V gene.

The chain combines TRBV5-5 with TRBJ1-4; 7 bases are shared with TRBD1. Germline-derived CDR1 and CDR2 are SGHKS and YYEKEE (reference sequence). The CDR3 consists of 16 residues. V was clipped by 0 bases and J by 7 bases; unmatched bases: 9. CDR3 coding DNA: TGTGCCAGCAGCTTGGAGAATTACAGGGGACGTGAAAAACTGTTTTTT. This sequence encodes CASSLENYRGREKLFF.

This clone was seen just once. The chain employs TRBV5-4 and TRBJ2-1; either TRBD1 or TRBD2 may fit D (6 bases each). Looked up from germline, CDR1 is SGHNT and CDR2 is YYREEE (reference sequence). V was clipped by 1 base and J by 9 bases, with 17 bases between them. CDR3 length: 15 amino acids. The CDR3 is CASSLSGQRVGEQFF. The CDR3 DNA reads as TGTGCCAGCAGCTTGTCTGGACAGCGGGTAGGTGAGCAGTTCTTC.

This clone was counted between two and nine times. The genes are TRBV6-5 and TRBJ1-1, with no clear D. Trimming took 4 bases from V and 1 from J, leaving 10 bases between them. The germline gives CDR1 MNHEY, CDR2 SVGAGI. CDR3 length: 14 amino acids. As DNA, the CDR3 is TGTGCCAGCAGTTTCACCCCAAAGAACACTGAAGCTTTCTTT. The encoded protein is CASSFTPKNTEAFF.

The chain has TRBV7-9 and TRBJ1-4, with D unclear. Germline V gene lookup returns CDR1 SEHNR and CDR2 FQNEAQ (reference sequence). The V end lost 2 bases, the J end lost 8 bases, and 18 bases lay between the germline ends. The CDR3 runs 16 residues. CDR3 DNA: TGTGCCAGCAGCTTAATAGCGTTCCGGGCGGGGGAAAAACTGTTTTTT. It translates to CASSLIAFRAGEKLFF.

There are a few counts of this clone. The J gene is TRBJ1-1, the V gene TRBV10-1; D not resolved. Trimming pared 6 bases from V and 3 bases from J, leaving 11 bases between. The CDR3 is 13 residues long. Germline V CDR1 and CDR2: WNHNN, SYGVQD (reference sequence). In nucleotides, the CDR3 is TGCGCCAGCAGCGGGAACAAATACACTGAAGCTTTCTTT. This translates into CASSGNKYTEAFF.

The gene calls are TRBV5-8 and TRBJ1-2, with D perhaps matching TRBD1 (6 bases). Germline assignment: CDR1 SGHTS and CDR2 YDEGEE. There are 16 residues in the CDR3. V was clipped by 2 bases and J by 4 bases, with 18 bases between them. The CDR3 sequence: CASSFSPGDRAYGYTF. The CDR3 nucleotides are TGTGCCAGCAGCTTTTCCCCAGGGGACCGGGCCTATGGCTACACCTTC.

This chain uses TRBV27 with TRBJ2-6; 8 bases agree with TRBD1. Germline loops: CDR1 MNHEY, CDR2 SMNVEV (reference sequence). The CDR3 is made up of 17 amino acids. Trimming cost V 4 bases and J 0 bases; bases outside gene matches: 5. CDR3 residues: CASSSRDRSSGANVLTF. The DNA of the CDR3 is TGTGCCAGCAGTTCCCGGGACAGGTCCTCTGGGGCCAACGTCCTGACTTTC.

CDR3 nucleotides: TGTGCCAGCAGTTACTCCCCCAACACAGATACGCAGTATTTT. Protein sequence: CASSYSPNTDTQYF. This chain joins TRBV6-5 and TRBJ2-3, with D hard to call. V was clipped by 0 bases and J by 2 bases, with 6 bases between them. From germline, CDR1 is MNHEY and CDR2 SVGAGI. The CDR3 has 14 amino acids.

The chain employs TRBV28 and TRBJ1-1; D is undetermined. This CDR3 contains 14 residues. With 5 bases removed from V and 7 bases from J, the gap between germline ends came to 17 bases. CDR1 is MDHEN and CDR2 is SYDVKM in the germline V gene. CDR3 amino acids: CASSPLVGANEAFF. DNA of the CDR3: TGTGCCAGCAGTCCCCTGGTCGGTGCGAATGAAGCTTTCTTT.

This chain joins TRBV6-5 and TRBJ2-4, with TRBD2 identical over 10 bases. Germline V gene sequence: CDR1 MNHEY, CDR2 SVGAGI. V was clipped by 4 bases and J by 6 bases; unmatched bases: 9. This CDR3 is 16 amino acids long. The CDR3 sequence: CASSFNQRGGPNIQYF. As DNA, the CDR3 is TGTGCCAGCAGTTTTAATCAGCGGGGGGGCCCAAACATTCAGTACTTC.

V and J are TRBV18 and TRBJ1-1, with D uncertain. The length of the CDR3 is 14 residues. The ends were cut back, 1 base at V and 2 bases at J, with 8 bases in the middle. The germline V gene has CDR1 KGHSH and CDR2 LQKENI. CDR3 sequence (DNA): TGTGCCAGCTCACCACGGCAAGAAAACACTGAAGCTTTCTTT. Encoded protein: CASSPRQENTEAFF.

V gene TRBV6-1 combines with J gene TRBJ2-1, with 8 bases lining up with TRBD1. CDR1 and CDR2 (germline): MNHNS, SASEGT. This CDR3 is 15 amino acids long. V dropped 3 bases and J dropped 6; count of bases not matched to a gene: 7. The CDR3 DNA follows: TGTGCCAGCAGTGAGACAGGGACAGGTCTCAATGAGCAGTTCTTC. It translates to CASSETGTGLNEQFF.

The V call is TRBV9, the J call TRBJ2-2, with 7 bases aligning to TRBD1. Germline CDR1 and CDR2: SGDLS and YYNGEE. The CDR3 spans 15 residues. V lost 0 bases, J lost 4 bases, and 3 bases stayed unmatched. CDR3 amino acids: CASSVVGGGTGELFF. The DNA of the CDR3 is TGTGCCAGCAGCGTAGTAGGGGGCGGCACCGGGGAGCTGTTTTTT.

The rearrangement joins TRBV27 to TRBJ2-1, with a tentative D call TRBD1 (6 bases). CDR1 is MNHEY and CDR2 is SMNVEV in the germline V gene (reference sequence). CDR3 length: 16 residues. V was cut by 0 bases and J by 3 bases, with 12 bases left in between. The CDR3 bases are TGTGCCAGCAGTTTATCACAGGGAAATGTCTACAATGAGCAGTTCTTC. Translating gives CASSLSQGNVYNEQFF.

The gene calls are TRBV29-1 and TRBJ1-2; D uncertain. V was trimmed by 4 bases and J by 4 bases, leaving 13 bases between them. This CDR3 has 13 amino acids. Germline V gene sequence: CDR1 SQVTM, CDR2 ANQGSEA. CDR3 sequence: CSVAQAKIYGYTF. Written as DNA, the CDR3 is TGCAGCGTTGCTCAGGCGAAGATCTATGGCTACACCTTC.

The rearrangement joins TRBV19 to TRBJ2-4; D is uncertain. V was pared by 5 bases and J by 0 bases, with 11 bases between. The germline V gene has CDR1 LNHDA and CDR2 SQIVND (reference sequence). The CDR3 runs 15 residues. Written as DNA, the CDR3 is TGTGCCAGTAGTCTGATGGACCTAGCCAAAAACATTCAGTACTTC. Amino acid sequence: CASSLMDLAKNIQYF.

The chain employs TRBV18 and TRBJ1-2; the D is unclear. Deletions cut 2 bases from V and 8 bases from J, with 15 bases between. This CDR3 spans 14 amino acids. From germline, CDR1 is KGHSH and CDR2 LQKENI. CDR3 region: CASSPIHPSRGYTF. The CDR3 DNA sequence: TGTGCCAGCTCACCAATACATCCCAGCAGAGGCTACACCTTC.

The chain recombines TRBV5-1 with TRBJ2-2; the D gene is possibly TRBD1 (5 bases). The CDR3 runs 16 residues. The germline CDR1 and CDR2 sequences are SGHRS and YFSETQ. Trimming removed 4 bases at V and 5 bases at J, with 18 bases between. The CDR3 is CASSRGGRAGTGELFF. CDR3 coding DNA: TGCGCCAGCAGCAGGGGTGGCAGGGCCGGGACCGGGGAGCTGTTTTTT.

This clone has only one observation. The chain uses TRBV19 and TRBJ1-4, with TRBD1 matching 10 bases. The CDR3 length is 15 residues. Germline CDR1 reads LNHDA; CDR2 reads SQIVND (reference sequence). Trimming cost V 8 bases and J 6 bases; bases outside gene matches: 9. The CDR3 DNA reads TGTGCCAGTTTGATGCCGGGACAGGGGCATGAAAAACTGTTTTTT. Its protein is CASLMPGQGHEKLFF.

V usage is TRBV5-1 and J usage is TRBJ2-1, with TRBD2 identical over 10 bases. CDR1 and CDR2 from the germline V gene are SGHRS and YFSETQ. The CDR3 contains 16 residues. V trimming: 4 bases; J trimming: 2 bases; junction bases outside the gene matches: 6. The DNA for the CDR3 is TGCGCCAGCAGCCGACTAGCGGGTCAGACCTACAATGAGCAGTTCTTC. It codes for CASSRLAGQTYNEQFF.

The genes are TRBV6-5 and TRBJ2-2, with 7 nucleotides matching TRBD1. The V gene's germline CDR1 is MNHEY and CDR2 SVGAGI. This CDR3 has 15 amino acids. The ends lost 7 bases at V and 5 bases at J; junction bases unmatched: 10. The CDR3 loop reads CASTITGVGTGELFF. The DNA of the CDR3 is TGTGCCAGCACAATAACAGGGGTGGGGACCGGGGAGCTGTTTTTT.

The J gene is TRBJ2-1, the V gene TRBV27; 8 bases map to TRBD2. This CDR3 comprises 15 residues. V was clipped by 8 bases and J by 9 bases; unmatched bases: 15. Germline V lookup: CDR1 MNHEY, CDR2 SMNVEV (reference sequence). The CDR3 coding sequence is TGTGCCAGCCGCGACCCCGGGGGGGCTTCAAGTGAGCAGTTCTTC. Protein product: CASRDPGGASSEQFF.

The table lists this clone with a count of one. The rearrangement links TRBV5-6 to TRBJ2-7; D may be TRBD1 or TRBD2 (6 bases each). The CDR3 totals 14 residues. Germline assignment: CDR1 SGHDT and CDR2 YYEEEE. V was pared by 2 bases and J by 4 bases, with 13 bases between. CDR3 sequence reads: CASSFPTGGYEQYF. For the CDR3, the DNA is TGTGCCAGCAGCTTTCCGACAGGAGGGTACGAGCAGTACTTC.

The rearrangement links TRBV10-3 to TRBJ2-5; D remains unclear. Germline V lookup: CDR1 ENHRY, CDR2 SYGVKD. The V end lost 10 bases, the J end lost 7 bases, and 19 bases lay between the germline ends. The CDR3 loop spans 13 amino acids. The CDR3 bases are TGTGCCAGTTTGAACACAACTAAAGGGACCCAGTACTTC. Protein product: CASLNTTKGTQYF.

The rearrangement joins TRBV7-8 to TRBJ2-7; no clear D gene. The CDR3 runs 15 residues. Per the germline V gene, CDR1 is SGHVS and CDR2 is FQNEAQ. V gave up 1 base and J gave up 0 bases, with 10 bases separating them. The CDR3 is CASSLEAALSYEQYV. CDR3 in DNA: TGTGCCAGCAGCTTAGAAGCAGCCCTCTCCTACGAGCAGTACGTC.

The gene calls are TRBV5-4 and TRBJ1-1; D perhaps matches TRBD1 (5 bases). Germline V CDR1 and CDR2: SGHNT, YYREEE (reference sequence). The CDR3 has 14 amino acids. The V and J ends lost 4 bases and 4 bases respectively, with 14 bases between them. In DNA form, the CDR3 reads TGTGCCAGCAGCCTAGGACACCTCGGCACTGAAGCTTTCTTT. Residues: CASSLGHLGTEAFF.

The gene calls are TRBV4-2 and TRBJ1-6; D unresolved. The V end lost 0 bases, the J end lost 9 bases, and 15 bases lay between the germline ends. This CDR3 has 16 residues. The germline V gene has CDR1 LGHNA and CDR2 YNFKEQ. CDR3: CASSQELRQLSSPLHF. CDR3 coding DNA: TGTGCCAGCAGCCAAGAGCTCCGACAACTTAGTTCACCCCTCCACTTT.

J is TRBJ2-1 and V is TRBV5-1; D not resolved. This CDR3 is built from 12 residues. V was shortened by 1 base and J by 9 bases, with 8 bases between the two germline ends. Germline CDR1 reads SGHRS; CDR2 reads YFSETQ. The CDR3 DNA sequence: TGCGCCAGCAGCTTGTCGGGTGGTGAGCAGTTCTTC. Its protein is CASSLSGGEQFF.

The chain links TRBV11-2 to TRBJ1-1; no clear D. Germline CDR1 and CDR2: SGHAT and FQNNGV. V lost 0 bases and J 7 bases, leaving 12 bases between the germline ends. The CDR3 loop spans 14 amino acids. The CDR3 is CASSLEWQAVEAFF. The CDR3, as DNA: TGTGCCAGCAGCTTAGAGTGGCAGGCCGTTGAAGCTTTCTTT.

This chain links TRBV19 with TRBJ1-6, with TRBD1 matching over 10 bases. The CDR3 is 17 amino acids. Germline-derived CDR1 and CDR2 are LNHDA and SQIVND (reference sequence). The trim removed 5 bases at V and 6 bases at J, leaving 10 bases unmatched. The DNA of the CDR3 is TGTGCCAGTAGTGGCCGGGACAGGGGTTCGGGTAATTCACCCCTCCACTTT. Encoded protein: CASSGRDRGSGNSPLHF.